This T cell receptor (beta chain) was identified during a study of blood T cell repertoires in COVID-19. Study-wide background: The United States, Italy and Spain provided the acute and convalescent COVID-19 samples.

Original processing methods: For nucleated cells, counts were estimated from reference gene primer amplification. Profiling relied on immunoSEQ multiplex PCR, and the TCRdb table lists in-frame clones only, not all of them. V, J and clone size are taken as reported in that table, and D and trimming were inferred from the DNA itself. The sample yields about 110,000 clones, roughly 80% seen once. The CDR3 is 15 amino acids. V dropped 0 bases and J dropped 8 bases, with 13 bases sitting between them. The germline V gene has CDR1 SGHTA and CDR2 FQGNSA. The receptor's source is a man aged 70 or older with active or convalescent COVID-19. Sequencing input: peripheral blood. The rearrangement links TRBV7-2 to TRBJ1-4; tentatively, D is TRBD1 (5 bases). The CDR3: CASSLALGGGEKLFF. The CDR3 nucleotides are TGTGCCAGCAGCTTAGCGCTGGGGGGAGGAGAAAAACTGTTTTTT.